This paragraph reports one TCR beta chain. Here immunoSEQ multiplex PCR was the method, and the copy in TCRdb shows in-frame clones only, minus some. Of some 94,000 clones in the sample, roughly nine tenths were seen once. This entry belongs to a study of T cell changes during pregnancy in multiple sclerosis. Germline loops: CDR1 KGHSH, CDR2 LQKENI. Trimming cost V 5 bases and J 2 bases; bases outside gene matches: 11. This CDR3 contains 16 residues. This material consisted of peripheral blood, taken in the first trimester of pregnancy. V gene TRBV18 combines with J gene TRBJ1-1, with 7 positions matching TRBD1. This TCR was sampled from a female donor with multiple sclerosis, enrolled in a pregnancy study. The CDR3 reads CASSDLETGRNTEAFF. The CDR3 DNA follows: TGTGCCAGCTCAGACCTAGAGACAGGGAGAAACACTGAAGCTTTCTTT. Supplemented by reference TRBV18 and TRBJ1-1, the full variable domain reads NAGVMQNPRHLVRRRGQEARLRCSPMKGHSHVYWYRQLPEEGLKFMVYLQKENIIDESGMPKERFSAEFPKEGPSILRIQQVVRGDSAAYFCASSDLETGRNTEAFFGQGTRLTVV.